The clone carrying this TCR beta chain was picked up many times. Its antigen is not identified. The library protocol tagged individual cDNA molecules with unique molecular identifiers. TCRdb re-called the 5' RACE reads through MiXCR, storing one row per CDR3 protein. The data show roughly 75,000 distinct CDR3 sequences, around 8.7% seen once. The sample comes from a study of early T cells in non-severe SARS-CoV-2 infection. Study-wide results and caveats: There was a bias toward anti-spike CD8 responses in VDJdb matching, which missed private and CD4 specificities.

This CDR3 contains 13 residues. Germline V gene sequence: CDR1 SNHLY, CDR2 FYNNEI. Trimming took off 8 bases at V and 3 bases at J, with 14 bases between the two ends. V and J are TRBV2 and TRBJ2-7; TRBD1 or TRBD2 may be the D gene (5 bases each). The material sequenced was whole blood. The sequence was collected from an adult who was a healthcare worker with PCR-confirmed SARS-CoV-2 infection or an uninfected control (not recorded which). In nucleotides, the CDR3 is TGTGCCAGCTCTCCGGGACGGCGCTACGAGCAGTACTTC. Its translation: CASSPGRRYEQYF.